This is a list of T cell receptor beta chains from one sample in a study of T-cell memory formation after mild COVID-19. Each CDR3 protein is one row after TCRdb ran MiXCR on the 5' RACE reads. The sample lists about 150,000 distinct CDR3 sequences; about a fifth were seen once. The specimen sequenced was PBMCs or a T cell subset sorted from them (not recorded which). The source is an adult woman who had mild COVID-19 (a few samples of this study predate the infection). Cell type and time point are not known. The CDR3 runs from the conserved cysteine through the conserved F or W. D genes are given only for firm matches. For some rows the clone size is stated as once, few or many, or as a class when expanded; others skip it.

CDR3 DNA	CDR3 protein	V gene	J gene	CDR3 length	D gene	clone size
TGTGCCACCAGTGATGAGACAGGCTCAGGGAATCAGCCCCAGCATTTT	CATSDETGSGNQPQHF	TRBV24-1	TRBJ1-5	16	NA	NA
TGTGCCAGCGGGGGGTTTGAGACCCAGTACTTC	CASGGFETQYF	TRBV12-3/TRBV12-4	TRBJ2-5	11	NA	NA
TGTGCCACCAGCAGAGGACGGCGGGGTGAGACCCAGTACTTC	CATSRGRRGETQYF	TRBV15	TRBJ2-5	14	NA	NA
TGCGCCAGCAGCTTACAGGGGGCGGACTATAATTCACCCCTCCACTTT	CASSLQGADYNSPLHF	TRBV5-1	TRBJ1-6	16	TRBD1	once
TGTGCCAGCAGTGGGAGTGCCACCGGGGAGCTGTTTTTT	CASSGSATGELFF	TRBV2	TRBJ2-2	13	NA	NA
TGTGCCAGCTCACCACCGAACAAGCGCCTAACCCTAGCCGCCGGGGAGCTGTTTTTT	CASSPPNKRLTLAAGELFF	TRBV18	TRBJ2-2	19	NA	NA
TGCGCCAGCAGCTCCGGGACAGGGAAGACCGGGGAGCTGTTTTTT	CASSSGTGKTGELFF	TRBV5-1	TRBJ2-2	15	TRBD1	few
TGCAGTGCCCAGCGGGGCCCAGAGACCCAGTACTTC	CSAQRGPETQYF	TRBV20-1	TRBJ2-5	12	TRBD2	NA
TGTGCCAGCAGCTTTTATGGGACAGCCGTCTTC	CASSFYGTAVF	TRBV5-6	TRBJ1-2	11	TRBD1	NA
TGTGCCAGCAGCCCCCACCAAGTGAACACTGAAGCTTTCTTT	CASSPHQVNTEAFF	TRBV7-9	TRBJ1-1	14	NA	NA
TGTGCCAGCTCACCACGGGACACCGGGGAGCTGTTTTTT	CASSPRDTGELFF	TRBV18	TRBJ2-2	13	NA	few
TGTGCCAGCAGCCAGCGGACTAGCGGGAGGGGCACCGGGGAGCTGTTTTTT	CASSQRTSGRGTGELFF	TRBV3-1	TRBJ2-2	17	TRBD2	NA
TGTGCCAGCAGCTGGGGTCGGGGGCCACAAGAGACCCAGTACTTC	CASSWGRGPQETQYF	TRBV11-3	TRBJ2-5	15	NA	NA
TGCGCCAGCAGCTTGACAGGGGGCACCTACGAGCAGTACTTC	CASSLTGGTYEQYF	TRBV5-1	TRBJ2-7	14	TRBD1	many
TGTGCCAGCAGCGCTTATAGCAATCAGCCCCAGCATTTT	CASSAYSNQPQHF	TRBV7-9	TRBJ1-5	13	NA	NA
TGCAGTGCCCTGAGGGTCAGGGGGGTCGGGGAGCTGTTTTTT	CSALRVRGVGELFF	TRBV20-1	TRBJ2-2	14	NA	NA
TGTGCCAGCAGTTCCCAGCGGGGGGTTTACAATGAGCAGTTCTTC	CASSSQRGVYNEQFF	TRBV6-5	TRBJ2-1	15	TRBD2	few
TGTGCCAGCAGTGCCGGGGACCGCTATCATCAGCCCCAGCATTTT	CASSAGDRYHQPQHF	TRBV6-2/TRBV6-3	TRBJ1-5	15	NA	few
TGTGCCAGCAGTTTAAGACTAGCGGGGGCCCTCTTCGAGCAGTACTTC	CASSLRLAGALFEQYF	TRBV12-3/TRBV12-4	TRBJ2-7	16	TRBD2	once
TGTGCCAGCAGTTACGATCGGGGGAACACTGAAGCTTTCTTT	CASSYDRGNTEAFF	TRBV6-6	TRBJ1-1	14	NA	NA
TGCGCCAGCAGCCGACTAGCGGGGGGGAATGAGCAGTTCTTC	CASSRLAGGNEQFF	TRBV4-1	TRBJ2-1	14	TRBD2	NA
TGTGCCAGCAGCGCGCCAGTGGGAGTCGCCACAGATACGCAGTATTTT	CASSAPVGVATDTQYF	TRBV11-2	TRBJ2-3	16	NA	few
TGCGCCAGCAGCCGAGGGACAGGGGCGACCCAAGAGACCCAGTACTTC	CASSRGTGATQETQYF	TRBV5-1	TRBJ2-5	16	TRBD1	NA
TGCGCCAGCAGCCAAGAGAAGGCGGGAGGGCCGACAGATACGCAGTATTTT	CASSQEKAGGPTDTQYF	TRBV4-3	TRBJ2-3	17	TRBD2	NA
TGTGCCAGCAGCTCCCGCCCCGCTCAGGGATATAATTCACCCCTCCACTTT	CASSSRPAQGYNSPLHF	TRBV11-2	TRBJ1-6	17	NA	NA
TGTGCCAGCAGGATCGGGACTTTCTGGGAGACCCAGTACTTC	CASRIGTFWETQYF	TRBV6-2/TRBV6-3	TRBJ2-5	14	NA	NA
TGTGCCAGCAGCTCCACTGGCCCAGGCAATGAGCAGTTCTTC	CASSSTGPGNEQFF	TRBV7-2	TRBJ2-1	14	NA	few
TGTGCCAGCAGCGGAGTCCGGGACTCATTGAACACCGGGGAGCTGTTTTTT	CASSGVRDSLNTGELFF	TRBV9	TRBJ2-2	17	NA	few
TGCAGCGTTCTAAAGACAAAATGGGATGAGCAGTTCTTC	CSVLKTKWDEQFF	TRBV29-1	TRBJ2-1	13	NA	few
TGTGCCAGCAGCTTGGGATTGGGACAGCTAAACACTGAAGCTTTCTTT	CASSLGLGQLNTEAFF	TRBV11-2	TRBJ1-1	16	TRBD1	NA
TGTGCCACCAGCAGGGGCCTAGCGGGACGGTTCGAGCAGTACTTC	CATSRGLAGRFEQYF	TRBV15	TRBJ2-7	15	TRBD2	NA
TGCAGTGCTAGAGACCGGACTAGCGGGCAAAATGAGCAGTTCTTC	CSARDRTSGQNEQFF	TRBV20-1	TRBJ2-1	15	TRBD2	few
TGTGCCAGCACTCGCTCAGGGAGAACTGAAGCTTTCTTT	CASTRSGRTEAFF	TRBV12-3/TRBV12-4	TRBJ1-1	13	NA	NA
TGTGCCAGTAGTATTGGGGGACAGCAGGGCACTGAAGCTTTCTTT	CASSIGGQQGTEAFF	TRBV19	TRBJ1-1	15	TRBD1	NA
TGTGCCAGCAGTCGGGACAGCGCGAGCACAGATACGCAGTATTTT	CASSRDSASTDTQYF	TRBV12-3/TRBV12-4	TRBJ2-3	15	TRBD1	many
TGTGCCAGCAGCAGCGGGACAGGGGGCGGAGGCTACACCTTC	CASSSGTGGGGYTF	TRBV4-2	TRBJ1-2	14	TRBD1	NA
TGCGCCAGCAGCCAAGGGAGGACAGTGAACACTGAAGCTTTCTTT	CASSQGRTVNTEAFF	TRBV4-3	TRBJ1-1	15	NA	few
TGTGCCAGCAGTTCCCGAGCGGGTGACGTGTACGAGCAGTACTTC	CASSSRAGDVYEQYF	TRBV7-9	TRBJ2-7	15	NA	NA
TGCGCCAGCAGCCAGCTCGTAGGGCCACTCCACGAGCAGTACTTC	CASSQLVGPLHEQYF	TRBV4-3	TRBJ2-7	15	NA	many
TGCAGCGTTTCAACAGGGGCAATGATGGGCGAGCAGTACTTC	CSVSTGAMMGEQYF	TRBV29-1	TRBJ2-7	14	TRBD1	few
TGTGCCAGCAGCCAAGGACTAGCGGGAGGTTTCCCCAACAATGAGCAGTTCTTC	CASSQGLAGGFPNNEQFF	TRBV14	TRBJ2-1	18	TRBD2	few
TGTGCCAGCAGTGAAGTCAGGGCTAGTGACTATGGCTACACCTTC	CASSEVRASDYGYTF	TRBV6-1	TRBJ1-2	15	NA	few
TGTGCCAGCTCAGGCGGACGGCATAACTATGGCTACACCTTC	CASSGGRHNYGYTF	TRBV18	TRBJ1-2	14	NA	NA
TGTGCCAGCAGCCAAGATGCCGGGACTAGCGGGAGACTTACGAACACCGGGGAGCTGTTTTTT	CASSQDAGTSGRLTNTGELFF	TRBV4-2	TRBJ2-2	21	TRBD2	NA
TGTGCCAGCAGCTCCCTGAGTCACCTGACTAGTCCGCCGCAGTATTTT	CASSSLSHLTSPPQYF	TRBV7-9	TRBJ2-3	16	NA	many
TGCAGCCTACGACCTTGGACTAGACTCACAGATACGCAGTATTTT	CSLRPWTRLTDTQYF	TRBV29-1	TRBJ2-3	15	TRBD2	NA
TGTGCCAGCACTATGGGCAGCTTGAACACTGAAGCTTTCTTT	CASTMGSLNTEAFF	TRBV7-2	TRBJ1-1	14	NA	few
TGTGCCAGCAGCCCTAGGGGAACCGATGAGCAGTTCTTC	CASSPRGTDEQFF	TRBV7-8	TRBJ2-1	13	NA	few
TGCGCCAGCGGACAGGGGATGTACTCGGGCTACACCTTC	CASGQGMYSGYTF	TRBV5-1	TRBJ1-2	13	TRBD1	NA
TGTGCCAGCAGCTTAAGAACTAGCGGGGTCAATGAGCAGTTCTTC	CASSLRTSGVNEQFF	TRBV5-6	TRBJ2-1	15	TRBD2	NA
TGTGCCACCAGTGACGGGACTAGCGGGAGGGGGCAGTTCTTC	CATSDGTSGRGQFF	TRBV24-1	TRBJ2-1	14	TRBD2	few
TGTGCCAGCAGCCACTCAGGGGCCGGGGGCTACGAGCAGTACTTC	CASSHSGAGGYEQYF	TRBV7-3	TRBJ2-7	15	NA	NA
TGTGCCAGCAGCCATACCACAGATACGCAGTATTTT	CASSHTTDTQYF	TRBV4-2	TRBJ2-3	12	NA	NA
TGTGCCAGCAGCTTGGGCCCTGAAGCTTTCTTT	CASSLGPEAFF	TRBV5-6	TRBJ1-1	11	NA	many